This TCR beta chain is from a study of memory CD8 T cells in hepatitis C reinfection. The V end lost 0 bases, the J end lost 3 bases, and 8 bases lay between the germline ends. The length of the CDR3 is 15 residues. Germline V gene sequence: CDR1 SEHNR, CDR2 FQNEAQ (reference sequence). Documented time point: pre-reinfection, 55 to 20 weeks before reinfection detection. Sorted cells were sequenced directly ex vivo without any in vitro expansion. Profiling relied on immunoSEQ multiplex PCR, and the TCRdb table lists in-frame clones only, not all of them. The sample yields just over 50,000 clones, about nine tenths seen once.

Specimen: naive CD8+ T cells sorted from blood. This TCR came from a man between 18 and 29 years old with hepatitis C virus infection. The chain recombines TRBV7-9 with TRBJ2-2; TRBD1 might be the D (5 bases). The CDR3 bases are TGTGCCAGCAGCTTAGCGGGCAGGGACACCGGGGAGCTGTTTTTT. It codes for CASSLAGRDTGELFF.